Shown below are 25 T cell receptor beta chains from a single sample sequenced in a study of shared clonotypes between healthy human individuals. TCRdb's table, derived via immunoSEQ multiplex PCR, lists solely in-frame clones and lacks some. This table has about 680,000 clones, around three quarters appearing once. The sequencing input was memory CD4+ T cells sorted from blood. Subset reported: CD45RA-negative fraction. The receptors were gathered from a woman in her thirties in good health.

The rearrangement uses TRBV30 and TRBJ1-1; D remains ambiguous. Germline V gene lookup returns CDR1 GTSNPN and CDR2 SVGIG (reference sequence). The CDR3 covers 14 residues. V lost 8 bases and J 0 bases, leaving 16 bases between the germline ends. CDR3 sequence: CAGRTGPLNTEAFF. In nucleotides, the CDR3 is TGTGCCGGAAGAACGGGCCCTCTGAACACTGAAGCTTTCTTT.

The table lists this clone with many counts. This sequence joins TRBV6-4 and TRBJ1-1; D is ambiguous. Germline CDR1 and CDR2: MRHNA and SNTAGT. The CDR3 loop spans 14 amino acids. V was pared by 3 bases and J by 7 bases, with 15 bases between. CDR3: CASSESPLLGEAFF. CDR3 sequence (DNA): TGTGCCAGCAGTGAGAGTCCCCTTCTTGGTGAAGCTTTCTTT.

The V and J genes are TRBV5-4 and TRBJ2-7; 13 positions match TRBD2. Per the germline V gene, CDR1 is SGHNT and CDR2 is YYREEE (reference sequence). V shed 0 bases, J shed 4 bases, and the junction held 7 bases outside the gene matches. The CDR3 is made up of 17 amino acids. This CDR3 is CASSLAGLAGPSYEQYF. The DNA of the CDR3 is TGTGCCAGCAGCTTGGCGGGACTAGCGGGACCCTCTTACGAGCAGTACTTC.

The CDR3 reads CASSSASWAPDEQYF. CDR3 coding DNA: TGTGCCAGCAGTTCCGCGAGTTGGGCGCCGGACGAGCAGTACTTC. This chain connects TRBV27 to TRBJ2-5; D is unresolved. The closer fit of TRBJ2-7 to the DNA end suggests the J call may be wrong. This CDR3 is built from 15 residues. Germline assignment: CDR1 MNHEY and CDR2 SMNVEV (reference sequence).

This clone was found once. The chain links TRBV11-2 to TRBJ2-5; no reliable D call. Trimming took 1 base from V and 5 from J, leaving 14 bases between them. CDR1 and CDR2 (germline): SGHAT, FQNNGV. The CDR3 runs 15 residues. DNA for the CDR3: TGTGCCAGCAGCTTAGCGTCGGCTAGTACCGAGACCCAGTACTTC. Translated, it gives CASSLASASTETQYF.

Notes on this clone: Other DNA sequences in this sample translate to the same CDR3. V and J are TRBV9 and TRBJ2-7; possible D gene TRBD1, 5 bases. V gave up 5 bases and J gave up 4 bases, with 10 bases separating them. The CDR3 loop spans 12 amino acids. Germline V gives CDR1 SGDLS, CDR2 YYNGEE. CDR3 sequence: CASSKDSYEQYF. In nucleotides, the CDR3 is TGTGCCAGCAGTAAAGACAGTTACGAGCAGTACTTC.

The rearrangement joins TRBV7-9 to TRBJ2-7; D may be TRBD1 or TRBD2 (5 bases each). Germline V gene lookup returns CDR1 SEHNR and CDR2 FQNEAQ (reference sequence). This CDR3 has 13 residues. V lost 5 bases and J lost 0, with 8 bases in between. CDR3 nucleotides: TGTGCCAGCAGCGGGACCAGCTCCTACGAGCAGTACTTC. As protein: CASSGTSSYEQYF.

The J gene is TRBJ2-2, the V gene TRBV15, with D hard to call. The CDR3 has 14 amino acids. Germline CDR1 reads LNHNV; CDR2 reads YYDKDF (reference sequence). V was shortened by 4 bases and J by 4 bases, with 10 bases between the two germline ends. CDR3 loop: CATSTQRSTGELFF. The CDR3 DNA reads TGTGCCACCAGCACCCAAAGGTCCACCGGGGAGCTGTTTTTT.

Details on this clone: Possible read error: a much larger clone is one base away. The CDR3 DNA is TGTGCCAGCAGCCAAGGACTCTATGGCTACACCTTC. Translated, it gives CASSQGLYGYTF. The chain combines TRBV4-2 with TRBJ1-2; no clear D. The CDR3 is made up of 12 amino acids. Germline V CDR1 and CDR2: LGHNA, YNFKEQ. Between the trimmed V and J ends, which lost 1 base and 4 bases, there was a span of 4 bases.

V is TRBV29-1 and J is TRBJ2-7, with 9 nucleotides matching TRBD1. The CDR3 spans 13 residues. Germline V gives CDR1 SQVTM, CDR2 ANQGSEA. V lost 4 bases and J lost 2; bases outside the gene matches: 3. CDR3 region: CSVGGDRAYEQYF. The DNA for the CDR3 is TGCAGCGTTGGTGGGGACAGGGCCTACGAGCAGTACTTC.

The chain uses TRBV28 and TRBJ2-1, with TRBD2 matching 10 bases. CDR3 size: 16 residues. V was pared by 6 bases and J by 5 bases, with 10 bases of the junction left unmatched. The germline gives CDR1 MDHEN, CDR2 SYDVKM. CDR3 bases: TGTGCCAGCAGCCCTTTTAGCGGGGGGTCCCACAATGAGCAGTTCTTC. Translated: CASSPFSGGSHNEQFF.

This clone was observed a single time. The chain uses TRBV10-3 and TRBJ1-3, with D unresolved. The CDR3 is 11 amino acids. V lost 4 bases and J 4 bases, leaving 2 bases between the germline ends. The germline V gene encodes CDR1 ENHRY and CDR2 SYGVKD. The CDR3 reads CAISGGNTIYF. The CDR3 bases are TGTGCCATCAGTGGAGGAAACACCATATATTTT.

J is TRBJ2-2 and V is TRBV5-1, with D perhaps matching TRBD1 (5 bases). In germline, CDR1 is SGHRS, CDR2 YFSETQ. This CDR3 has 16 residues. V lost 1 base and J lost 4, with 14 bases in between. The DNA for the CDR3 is TGCGCCAGCAGCTTGTTGGGTCAGGGATCCACCGGGGAGCTGTTTTTT. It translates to CASSLLGQGSTGELFF.

The CDR3 is CASRWEGETQYF. The DNA for the CDR3 is TGTGCCAGCAGGTGGGAGGGAGAGACCCAGTACTTC. The chain recombines TRBV6-1 with TRBJ2-5; TRBD2 matches 7 bases. The germline V gene has CDR1 MNHNS and CDR2 SASEGT. This CDR3 region has 12 residues. Losses at the gene ends were 6 bases for V and 4 bases for J; bases not matched to a gene: 2.

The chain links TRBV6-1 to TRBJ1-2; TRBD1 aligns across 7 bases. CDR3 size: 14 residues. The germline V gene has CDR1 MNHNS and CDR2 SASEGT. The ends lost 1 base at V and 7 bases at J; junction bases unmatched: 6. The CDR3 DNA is TGTGCCAGCAGTGAAGTGGAGGGGGCTGGTGGCTACACCTTC. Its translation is CASSEVEGAGGYTF.

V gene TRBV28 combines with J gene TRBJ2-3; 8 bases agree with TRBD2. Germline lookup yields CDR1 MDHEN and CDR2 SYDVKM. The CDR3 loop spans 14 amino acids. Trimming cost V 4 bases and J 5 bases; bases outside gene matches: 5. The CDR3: CASSWGLVVDTQYF. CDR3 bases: TGTGCCAGCAGTTGGGGACTAGTTGTAGATACGCAGTATTTT.

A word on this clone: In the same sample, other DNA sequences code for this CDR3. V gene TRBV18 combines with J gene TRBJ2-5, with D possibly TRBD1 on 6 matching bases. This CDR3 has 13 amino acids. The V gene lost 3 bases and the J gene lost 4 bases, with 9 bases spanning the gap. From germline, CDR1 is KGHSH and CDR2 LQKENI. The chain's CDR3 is CASSPVGGETQYF. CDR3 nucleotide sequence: TGTGCCAGCTCACCGGTAGGGGGAGAGACCCAGTACTTC.

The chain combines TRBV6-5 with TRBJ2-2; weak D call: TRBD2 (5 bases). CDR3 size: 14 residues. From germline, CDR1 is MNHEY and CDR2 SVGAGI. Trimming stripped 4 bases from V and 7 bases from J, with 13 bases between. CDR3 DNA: TGTGCCAGCAGTTCTGCATGGGCGGGCGGGGAGCTGTTTTTT. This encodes CASSSAWAGGELFF.

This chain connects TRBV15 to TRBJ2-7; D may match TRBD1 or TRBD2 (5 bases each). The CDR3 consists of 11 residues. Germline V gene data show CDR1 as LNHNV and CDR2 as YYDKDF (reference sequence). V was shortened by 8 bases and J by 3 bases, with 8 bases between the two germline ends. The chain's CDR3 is CATGDGYEQYF. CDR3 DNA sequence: TGTGCCACCGGGGACGGCTACGAGCAGTACTTC.

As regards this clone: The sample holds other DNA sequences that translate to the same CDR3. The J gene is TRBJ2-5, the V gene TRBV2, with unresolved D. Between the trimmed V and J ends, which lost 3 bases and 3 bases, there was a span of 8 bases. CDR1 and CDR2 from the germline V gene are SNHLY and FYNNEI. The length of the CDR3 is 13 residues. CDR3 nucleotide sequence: TGTGCCAGCAGTGAGGCCCAGGAAGAGACCCAGTACTTC. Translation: CASSEAQEETQYF.

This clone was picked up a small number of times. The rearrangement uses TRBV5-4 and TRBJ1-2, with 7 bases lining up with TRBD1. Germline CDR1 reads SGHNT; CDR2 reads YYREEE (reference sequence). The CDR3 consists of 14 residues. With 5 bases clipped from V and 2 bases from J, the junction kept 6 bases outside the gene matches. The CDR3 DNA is TGTGCCAGCAGAAGGACAGGAGGGAACTATGGCTACACCTTC. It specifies CASRRTGGNYGYTF.

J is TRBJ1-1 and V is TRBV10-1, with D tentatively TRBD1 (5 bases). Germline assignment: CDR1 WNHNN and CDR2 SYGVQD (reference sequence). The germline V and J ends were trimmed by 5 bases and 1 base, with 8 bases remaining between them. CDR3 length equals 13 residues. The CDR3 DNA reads TGCGCCAGCAGTACAAGGGGGAACACTGAAGCTTTCTTT. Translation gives CASSTRGNTEAFF.

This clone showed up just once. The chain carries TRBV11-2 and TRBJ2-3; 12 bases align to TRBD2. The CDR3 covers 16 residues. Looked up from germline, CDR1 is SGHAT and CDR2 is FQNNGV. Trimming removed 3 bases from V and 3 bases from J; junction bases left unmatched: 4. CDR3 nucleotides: TGTGCCAGCAGCTTCCTAGCGGGAGGGAGAACAGATACGCAGTATTTT. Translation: CASSFLAGGRTDTQYF.

Here the CDR3 DNA reads TGTGCCAGTAGTATGGACAGGACCTACGAGCAGTACTTC. This codes for CASSMDRTYEQYF. This chain links TRBV19 with TRBJ2-7; 7 bases match TRBD1. CDR1 and CDR2 (germline): LNHDA, SQIVND (reference sequence). This CDR3 is built from 13 residues. V was clipped by 3 bases and J by 2 bases; unmatched bases: 1.

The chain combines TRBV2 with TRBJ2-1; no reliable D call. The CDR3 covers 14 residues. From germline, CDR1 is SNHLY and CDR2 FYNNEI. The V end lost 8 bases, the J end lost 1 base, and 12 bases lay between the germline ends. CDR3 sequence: CASLGPLSYNEQFF. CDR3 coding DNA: TGTGCCAGCCTTGGACCCCTATCCTACAATGAGCAGTTCTTC.